This T cell receptor beta chain stems from a study of shared clonotypes between healthy human individuals. Only CD45RO-negative cells positively selected for CCR7 counted as naive CD8 cells, so terminally differentiated effector memory CD45RA+ cells were excluded. Germline V lookup: CDR1 SGHRS, CDR2 YFSETQ. The CDR3 has 16 amino acids. V trimming: 4 bases; J trimming: 6 bases; junction bases outside the gene matches: 12. Assay used: immunoSEQ multiplex PCR; TCRdb lists only in-frame clones, some missing. In the table there are about 800,000 clones, about 97% of which are singletons. The gene calls are TRBV5-1 and TRBJ2-2, with 7 bases matching TRBD1. Input material: naive CD8+ T cells sorted from blood. This TCR was sampled from a man in his thirties or forties in good health. CDR3 coding DNA: TGCGCCAGCAGCGCCGGACAGGTCGACGGGTCCGGGGAGCTGTTTTTT. This sequence encodes CASSAGQVDGSGELFF. The full variable domain, its missing parts supplied by reference TRBV5-1 and TRBJ2-2, is KAGVTQTPRYLIKTRGQQVTLSCSPISGHRSVSWYQQTPGQGLQFLFEYFSETQRNKGNFPGRFSGRQFSNSRSEMNVSTLELGDSALYLCASSAGQVDGSGELFFGEGSRLTVL.